This paragraph reports one TCR beta chain. The Seattle site enrolled patients during active infection and followed them longitudinally. In the source study's methods: Cell counts per sample came from amplifying reference gene primers. Measured with immunoSEQ multiplex PCR; TCRdb has only the in-frame clones, and not every one. V and J calls plus clone size are reproduced from that table; the DNA served to infer D and trimming. This sample yields 250,000 to 350,000 clones, of which 65% to 85% are seen a single time; approximately 14% belongs to the top ten. After removal of 5 bases from V and 6 bases from J, the junction contained 11 bases not matched to a gene. Germline V CDR1 and CDR2: SGHRS, YFSETQ. This CDR3 comprises 17 residues. This sample is drawn from a study of blood T cell repertoires in COVID-19. Study context: The samples span acute and convalescent COVID-19 from the United States, Italy and Spain. T cells, B-cell-depleted T cells, or PBMCs provided the cDNA or gDNA that served as material.

The receptor was isolated from a person aged 70 to 85 with COVID-19, enrolled during active disease. The gene calls are TRBV5-1 and TRBJ2-7; TRBD2 agrees at 16 bases. Sequencing was done on a sample of peripheral blood. The CDR3 spells CASRSPGLAGGPVEQYF. The DNA of the CDR3 is TGCGCCAGCAGATCACCGGGACTAGCGGGAGGGCCCGTCGAGCAGTACTTC.